This is a list of T cell receptor beta chains from one sample in a study of shared clonotypes between healthy human individuals. TCRdb keeps only in-frame clones here, not all; method: immunoSEQ multiplex PCR. Of millions of clones in the sample, roughly 93% are singletons; the top ten hold about 0.37%. The sample consisted of naive CD4+ T cells from PBMCs. These receptors were taken from a man aged 18-30 years in good health. Some clones in this sample may be carry-over from other donors' samples. CDR3s include the opening cysteine and the closing phenylalanine or tryptophan. A D gene is named only where the DNA matches it firmly. A clone size is listed for some rows: how often the clone was seen (once, few, many), or a class if it is expanded.

d_gene: .
v_gene: TRBV5-4
abundance: once
j_gene: TRBJ2-1
CDR3aa: CASSLRSGLAVGNEQFF
CDR3nt: TGTGCCAGCAGCTTGAGGTCAGGATTAGCGGTCGGCAATGAGCAGTTCTTC

d_gene: .
v_gene: TRBV2
abundance: .
j_gene: TRBJ2-2
CDR3aa: CASSHDTGELFF
CDR3nt: TGTGCCAGCAGTCACGACACCGGGGAGCTGTTTTTT

d_gene: TRBD2
v_gene: TRBV5-1
abundance: .
j_gene: TRBJ2-1
CDR3aa: CASSPELANQYNEQFF
CDR3nt: TGCGCCAGCAGCCCAGAACTAGCGAATCAATACAATGAGCAGTTCTTC

d_gene: TRBD1
v_gene: TRBV5-1
abundance: .
j_gene: TRBJ2-7
CDR3aa: CASSHGQGVYEQYF
CDR3nt: TGCGCCAGCAGCCATGGACAGGGTGTCTACGAGCAGTACTTC

d_gene: .
v_gene: TRBV5-4
abundance: once
j_gene: TRBJ1-2
CDR3aa: CASSLDSRGYTF
CDR3nt: TGTGCCAGCAGCTTGGACAGCAGGGGCTACACCTTC

d_gene: .
v_gene: TRBV6-6
abundance: .
j_gene: TRBJ1-6
CDR3aa: CASSFSINSPLHF
CDR3nt: TGTGCCAGCAGTTTTTCGATTAATTCACCCCTCCACTTT

d_gene: TRBD2
v_gene: TRBV19
abundance: once
j_gene: TRBJ2-7
CDR3aa: CASSTRLAGVYEQYF
CDR3nt: TGTGCCAGTAGTACAAGACTAGCGGGTGTATACGAGCAGTACTTC

d_gene: .
v_gene: TRBV5-6
abundance: .
j_gene: TRBJ2-7
CDR3aa: CASSLVGGGPYEQYF
CDR3nt: TGTGCCAGCAGCTTGGTTGGGGGCGGGCCGTACGAGCAGTACTTC

d_gene: .
v_gene: TRBV7-9
abundance: .
j_gene: TRBJ2-5
CDR3aa: CASSLTGLQETQYF
CDR3nt: TGTGCCAGCAGCTTAACGGGCCTACAAGAGACCCAGTACTTC

d_gene: TRBD2
v_gene: TRBV2
abundance: once
j_gene: TRBJ2-2
CDR3aa: CASSSSGRNTGELFF
CDR3nt: TGTGCCAGCAGTTCAAGCGGGAGGAACACCGGGGAGCTGTTTTTT

d_gene: .
v_gene: TRBV2
abundance: .
j_gene: TRBJ2-5
CDR3aa: CASGGLETQYF
CDR3nt: TGTGCCAGCGGAGGGCTGGAGACCCAGTACTTC

d_gene: .
v_gene: TRBV6-1
abundance: once
j_gene: TRBJ2-7
CDR3aa: CASSSHLAYEQYF
CDR3nt: TGTGCCAGCAGTTCACACCTGGCCTACGAGCAGTACTTC

d_gene: .
v_gene: TRBV6-5
abundance: once
j_gene: TRBJ1-1
CDR3aa: CASSYYLSTGDTEAFF
CDR3nt: TGTGCCAGCAGTTACTACTTGTCCACCGGAGACACTGAAGCTTTCTTT

d_gene: TRBD1
v_gene: TRBV30
abundance: .
j_gene: TRBJ1-5
CDR3aa: CAWSFQGQGDQPQHF
CDR3nt: TGTGCCTGGAGCTTTCAGGGACAGGGGGATCAGCCCCAGCATTTT

d_gene: .
v_gene: TRBV5-1
abundance: .
j_gene: TRBJ2-7
CDR3aa: CASSLGLGTYEQYF
CDR3nt: TGCGCCAGCAGCTTGGGTTTGGGTACCTACGAGCAGTACTTC

d_gene: .
v_gene: TRBV5-6
abundance: .
j_gene: TRBJ2-5
CDR3aa: CASNPGDLETQYF
CDR3nt: TGTGCCAGCAACCCGGGGGACCTAGAGACCCAGTACTTC

d_gene: TRBD2
v_gene: TRBV7-9
abundance: .
j_gene: TRBJ2-1
CDR3aa: CASSHQTSGGYEQFF
CDR3nt: TGTGCCAGCAGCCATCAGACTAGCGGGGGGTATGAGCAGTTCTTC

d_gene: .
v_gene: TRBV28
abundance: .
j_gene: TRBJ2-3
CDR3aa: CASNVVIGTDTQYF
CDR3nt: TGTGCCAGCAATGTGGTCATCGGCACAGATACGCAGTATTTT

d_gene: .
v_gene: TRBV2
abundance: few
j_gene: TRBJ1-2
CDR3aa: CASSEALGRGRYGYTF
CDR3nt: TGTGCCAGCAGTGAAGCGCTTGGGCGGGGGCGCTATGGCTACACCTTC

d_gene: TRBD2
v_gene: TRBV7-2
abundance: .
j_gene: TRBJ2-1
CDR3aa: CASSLVGTSGIRPFF
CDR3nt: TGTGCCAGCAGCTTAGTCGGGACTAGCGGGATACGTCCGTTCTTC

d_gene: .
v_gene: TRBV28
abundance: .
j_gene: TRBJ1-2
CDR3aa: CASSPALPYGYTF
CDR3nt: TGTGCCAGCAGTCCGGCTTTACCCTATGGCTACACCTTC

d_gene: TRBD1
v_gene: TRBV7-9
abundance: .
j_gene: TRBJ2-3
CDR3aa: CASLNRGSDTQYF
CDR3nt: TGTGCCAGCCTGAACAGGGGATCGGATACGCAGTATTTT